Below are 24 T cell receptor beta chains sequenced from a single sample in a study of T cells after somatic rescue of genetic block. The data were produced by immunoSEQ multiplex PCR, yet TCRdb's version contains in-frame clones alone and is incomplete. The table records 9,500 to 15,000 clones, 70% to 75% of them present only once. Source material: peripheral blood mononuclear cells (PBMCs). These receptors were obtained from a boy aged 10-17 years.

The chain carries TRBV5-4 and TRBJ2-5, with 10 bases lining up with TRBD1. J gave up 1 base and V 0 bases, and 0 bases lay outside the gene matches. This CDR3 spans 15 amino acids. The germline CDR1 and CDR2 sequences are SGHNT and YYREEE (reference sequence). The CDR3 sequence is CASSLGQGAQETQYF. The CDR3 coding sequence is TGTGCCAGCAGCTTGGGACAGGGGGCCCAAGAGACCCAGTACTTC.

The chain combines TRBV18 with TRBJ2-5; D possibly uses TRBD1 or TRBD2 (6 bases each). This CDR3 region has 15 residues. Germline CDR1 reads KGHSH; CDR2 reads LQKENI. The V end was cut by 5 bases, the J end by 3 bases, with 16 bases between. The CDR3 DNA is TGTGCCAGCTCATCAAGGCCGGGGGCGGAAGAGACCCAGTACTTC. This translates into CASSSRPGAEETQYF.

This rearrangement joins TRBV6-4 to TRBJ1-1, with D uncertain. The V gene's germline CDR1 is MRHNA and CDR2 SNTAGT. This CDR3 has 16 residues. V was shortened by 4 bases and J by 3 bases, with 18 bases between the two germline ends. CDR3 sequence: CASSANPHGGDTEAFF. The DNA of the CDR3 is TGTGCCAGCAGTGCCAACCCCCATGGAGGAGACACTGAAGCTTTCTTT.

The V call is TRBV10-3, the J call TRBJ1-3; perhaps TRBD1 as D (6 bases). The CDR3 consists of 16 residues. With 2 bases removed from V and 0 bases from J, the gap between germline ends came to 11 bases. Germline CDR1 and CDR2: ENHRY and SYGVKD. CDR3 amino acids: CAISERGGHSGNTIYF. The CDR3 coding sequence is TGTGCCATCAGTGAGAGGGGGGGTCACTCTGGAAACACCATATATTTT.

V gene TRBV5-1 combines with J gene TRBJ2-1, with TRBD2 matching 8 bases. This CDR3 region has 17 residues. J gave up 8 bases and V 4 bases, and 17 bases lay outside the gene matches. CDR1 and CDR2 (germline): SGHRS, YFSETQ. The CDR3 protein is CASSHRVGGGLVDEQFF. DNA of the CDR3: TGCGCCAGCAGCCATCGAGTGGGCGGGGGGCTTGTCGATGAGCAGTTCTTC.

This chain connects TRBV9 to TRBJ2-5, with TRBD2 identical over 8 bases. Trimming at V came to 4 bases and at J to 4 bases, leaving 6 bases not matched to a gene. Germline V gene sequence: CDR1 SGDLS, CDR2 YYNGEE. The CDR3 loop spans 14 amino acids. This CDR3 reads CASSPGAGGETQYF. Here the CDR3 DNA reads TGTGCCAGCAGCCCGGGGGCGGGGGGAGAGACCCAGTACTTC.

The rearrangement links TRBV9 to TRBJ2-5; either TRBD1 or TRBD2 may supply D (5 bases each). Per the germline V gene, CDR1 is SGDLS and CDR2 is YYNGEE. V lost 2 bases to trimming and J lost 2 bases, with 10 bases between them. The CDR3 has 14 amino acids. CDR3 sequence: CASSVLEGQETQYF. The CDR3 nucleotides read TGTGCCAGCAGCGTTCTAGAGGGGCAAGAGACCCAGTACTTC.

CDR3 in DNA: TGTGCCAGCAGCGTTTCGACAGCCCCGAACACTGAAGCTTTCTTT. As protein: CASSVSTAPNTEAFF. The chain employs TRBV9 and TRBJ1-1, with D perhaps matching TRBD1 (5 bases). The CDR3 covers 15 residues. In germline, CDR1 is SGDLS, CDR2 YYNGEE. V was pared by 2 bases and J by 1 base, with 12 bases between.

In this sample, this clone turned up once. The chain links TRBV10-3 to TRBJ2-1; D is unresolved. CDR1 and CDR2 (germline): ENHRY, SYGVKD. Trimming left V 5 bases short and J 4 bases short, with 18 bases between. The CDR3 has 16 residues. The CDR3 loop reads CAISTTGFLFYNEQFF. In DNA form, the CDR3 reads TGTGCCATCAGTACAACCGGGTTCTTATTTTACAATGAGCAGTTCTTC.

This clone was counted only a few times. In DNA form, the CDR3 reads TGTGCCAGCAGCCCCATGTGGGCGCTCCCTTCCCTCGGCAATCAGCCCCAGCATTTT. Translating gives CASSPMWALPSLGNQPQHF. The genes are TRBV7-8 and TRBJ1-5, with D unresolved. The CDR3 extends over 19 amino acids. V lost 5 bases and J 2 bases, leaving 25 bases between the germline ends. Germline CDR1 SGHVS, CDR2 FQNEAQ.

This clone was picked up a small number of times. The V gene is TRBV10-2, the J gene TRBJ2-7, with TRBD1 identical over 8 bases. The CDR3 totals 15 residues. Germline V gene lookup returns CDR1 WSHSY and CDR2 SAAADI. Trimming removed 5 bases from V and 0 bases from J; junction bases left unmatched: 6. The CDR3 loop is CASSKDREHSYEQYF. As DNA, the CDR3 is TGCGCCAGCAGTAAGGACAGGGAACACTCCTACGAGCAGTACTTC.

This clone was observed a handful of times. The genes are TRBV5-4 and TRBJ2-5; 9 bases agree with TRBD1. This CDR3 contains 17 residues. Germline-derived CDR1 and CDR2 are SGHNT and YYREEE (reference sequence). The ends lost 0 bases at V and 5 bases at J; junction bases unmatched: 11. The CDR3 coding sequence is TGTGCCAGCAGCTTGGCGTTTGTGAGACAGGGGGTGGAGACCCAGTACTTC. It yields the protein CASSLAFVRQGVETQYF.

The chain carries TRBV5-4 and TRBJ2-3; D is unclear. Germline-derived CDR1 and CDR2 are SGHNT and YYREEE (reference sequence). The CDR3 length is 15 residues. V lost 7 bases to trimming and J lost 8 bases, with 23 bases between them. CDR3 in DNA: TGTGCCAGCTCACCCCCGGCCGGCCCGCCCGGTACGCAGTATTTT. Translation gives CASSPPAGPPGTQYF.

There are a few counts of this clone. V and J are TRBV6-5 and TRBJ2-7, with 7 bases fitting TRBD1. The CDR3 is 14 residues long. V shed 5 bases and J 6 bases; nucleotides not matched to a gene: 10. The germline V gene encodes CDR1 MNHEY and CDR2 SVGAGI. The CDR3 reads CASSPWTGPREQYF. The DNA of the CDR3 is TGTGCCAGCAGTCCTTGGACAGGACCCCGCGAGCAGTACTTC.

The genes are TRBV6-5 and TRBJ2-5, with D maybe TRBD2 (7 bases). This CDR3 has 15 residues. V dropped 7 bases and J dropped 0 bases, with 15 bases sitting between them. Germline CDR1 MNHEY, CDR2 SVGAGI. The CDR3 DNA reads TGTGCCAGCAACCCTACGGGGGGCCACCAAGAGACCCAGTACTTC. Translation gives CASNPTGGHQETQYF.

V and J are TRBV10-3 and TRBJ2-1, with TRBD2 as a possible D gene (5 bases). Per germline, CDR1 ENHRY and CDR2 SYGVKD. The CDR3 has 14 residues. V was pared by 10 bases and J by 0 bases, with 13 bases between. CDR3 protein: CATLDWISYNEQFF. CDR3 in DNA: TGTGCCACATTGGACTGGATCTCCTACAATGAGCAGTTCTTC.

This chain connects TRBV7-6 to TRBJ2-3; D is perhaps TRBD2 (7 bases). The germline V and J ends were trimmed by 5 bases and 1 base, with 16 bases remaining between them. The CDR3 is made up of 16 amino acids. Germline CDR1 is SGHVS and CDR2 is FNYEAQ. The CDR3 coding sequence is TGTGCCAGCAGCCCAGGGGAGGGTGGAGGCACAGATACGCAGTATTTT. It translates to CASSPGEGGGTDTQYF.

The CDR3 protein is CASSLKDFGNTIYF. CDR3 nucleotides: TGTGCCAGCAGCTTGAAGGATTTTGGAAACACCATATATTTT. The chain joins TRBV5-4 to TRBJ1-3; D is ambiguous. This CDR3 contains 14 residues. Trimming removed 1 base from V and 3 bases from J, with 8 bases in between. CDR1 is SGHNT and CDR2 is YYREEE in the germline V gene (reference sequence).

The CDR3 DNA reads as TGTGCCAGCAGTTATAGGGACAGGGGCCGCCCAGAGACCCAGTACTTC. Translation gives CASSYRDRGRPETQYF. The gene calls are TRBV6-5 and TRBJ2-5; 10 nucleotides line up with TRBD1. This CDR3 is 16 amino acids long. Germline V gene lookup returns CDR1 MNHEY and CDR2 SVGAGI. V lost 3 bases, J lost 4 bases, and 8 bases stayed unmatched.

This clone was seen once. The CDR3 sequence is CASKMGSGIGQPQHF. The CDR3 region has the DNA TGTGCCAGCAAAATGGGATCAGGGATTGGTCAGCCCCAGCATTTT. The rearrangement joins TRBV2 to TRBJ1-5; tentatively, D is TRBD1 (5 bases). Germline V gene sequence: CDR1 SNHLY, CDR2 FYNNEI. V lost 7 bases and J 6 bases, leaving 19 bases between the germline ends. The CDR3 consists of 15 residues.

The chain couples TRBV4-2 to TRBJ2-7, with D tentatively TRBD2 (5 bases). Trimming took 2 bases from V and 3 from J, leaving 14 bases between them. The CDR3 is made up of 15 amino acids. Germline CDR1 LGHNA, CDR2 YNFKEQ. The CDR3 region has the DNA TGTGCCAGCAGCCAACGAGGACTCCCTTTCTACGAGCAGTACTTC. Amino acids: CASSQRGLPFYEQYF.

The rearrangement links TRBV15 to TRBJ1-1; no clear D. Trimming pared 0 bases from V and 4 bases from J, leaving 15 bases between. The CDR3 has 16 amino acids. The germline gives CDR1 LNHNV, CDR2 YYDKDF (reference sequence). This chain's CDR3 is CATSRDPGGFGTEAFF. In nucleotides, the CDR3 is TGTGCCACCAGCAGAGATCCCGGAGGATTTGGCACTGAAGCTTTCTTT.

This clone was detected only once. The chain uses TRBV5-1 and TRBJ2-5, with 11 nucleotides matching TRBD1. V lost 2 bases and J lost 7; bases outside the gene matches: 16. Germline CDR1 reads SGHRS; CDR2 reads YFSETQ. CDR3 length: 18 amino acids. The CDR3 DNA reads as TGCGCCAGCAGCTTTCTACTTAAGGACAGGGGGCTTCCACGGACCCAGTACTTC. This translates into CASSFLLKDRGLPRTQYF.

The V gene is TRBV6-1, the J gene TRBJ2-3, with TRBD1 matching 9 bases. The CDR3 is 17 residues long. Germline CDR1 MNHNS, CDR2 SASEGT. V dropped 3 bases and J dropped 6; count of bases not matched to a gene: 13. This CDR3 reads CASSDRVHRGREDTQYF. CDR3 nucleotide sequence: TGTGCCAGCAGTGATCGGGTCCACAGGGGGCGTGAGGATACGCAGTATTTT.